The present T cell receptor (beta chain) was sequenced within a study of T cells in Graves' hyperthyroidism and ophthalmopathy (dated by TCRdb to about 2019). For context, the study as a whole: Peripheral blood was sampled at the time of initial diagnosis, prior to any treatment. The paper reports TCR Vbeta CDR3 sequencing of roughly 140 peripheral blood samples: approximately 41 ophthalmopathy, roughly 74 hyperthyroidism and around 17 progressor patients. Once sampling was done, hyperthyroidism patients were given methimazole at a starting dose of 30 mg daily, whereas ophthalmopathy patients were given high-dose intravenous methylprednisolone. Thyroid tissue and blood T-cell repertoires from about 6 Graves' hyperthyroidism patients were also compared in the study. Whether ophthalmopathy could be predicted prospectively was tested in an independent validation cohort made up of roughly 20 hyperthyroidism patients plus 17 patients who later progressed to ophthalmopathy. The approximately 90 discovery patients were divided at random into training and test sets in a 7:3 ratio. TCR V-J signatures able to tell the groups apart were searched for in a discovery cohort of some 100 patients, of whom 43 had Graves' ophthalmopathy and some 60 had stable Graves' hyperthyroidism. What the study reported, not specific to this receptor: In cross-validation, a model built on a 13 V-J signature told ophthalmopathy apart from stable hyperthyroidism with under 90% sensitivity and about 81% specificity, and in testing the same model reached 80%/75%. In validation, progression to ophthalmopathy was predicted by the model with approximately 67% sensitivity and roughly 76% specificity, a median of approximately 6.5 months before onset. Sample size was not statistically predetermined, and investigators were not blinded to group allocation. Blood samples also contained most of the expanded thyroid clonotypes (frequency above 0.001), which suggests that blood repertoires may reflect thyroid immune responses.

TCR beta CDR3 regions were amplified from RNA transcripts. The first round of RT-PCR for the TCR CDR3 was performed with the HTBI primer set and the Qiagen OneStep RT-PCR kit. Libraries were constructed in a second round of multiplex PCR, after which size selection and purification were carried out. Sequencing of the libraries was done on an Illumina HiSeq2000 using paired-end 100 bp reads. Per the original workflow: Raw data were processed with SOAPnuke, discarding reads with adapters, uncalled bases, mean Phred below 15, or no exact constant-primer or identifier match. COPE v1.2.5 was used to merge high-quality paired reads, and clonotypes were defined as unique nucleotide sequences. MiTCR v1.1 was used to align the clonotypes against IMGT TRBV, TRBD and TRBJ reference segments. The analysis was restricted to V-J combinations with a frequency above 0.0001, which together covered over 99% of the repertoires. A TCS score was defined as the ratio between F50 (clonal expansion) and ExV (chaos), using BLOSUM62-based TCRdist between CDR3 peptides within each V-J. Welch's t-statistics and random forest reduced some 510 V-J features to 13, which were used in a naive Bayes classifier (R e1071). TCRdb reran the public reads through fastp at Q25 and MiXCR, keeping productive beta chains. A single entry per CDR3 protein holds the most common genes and DNA from its merged rows. Clone size and V and J calls follow TCRdb, not the original study. This sample comprises roughly 640,000 distinct CDR3 sequences, 16% of them detected only once. The top ten hold around 3.3% of the sample.

CDR1 is given as KGHDR and CDR2 as SFDVKD, both from the germline V gene. Unmatched junction bases come to 6, with V trimmed by 1 base and J by 8 bases. The CDR3 runs 15 amino acids, cysteine and phenylalanine included. The DNA shown is the 45-base CDR3, in frame from base 1. As concerns this clonotype: It has no known antigen specificity. A read error may explain this, as a much larger clone is one base away.

Moderately to severely active disease, a Clinical Activity Score of at least 3, a NOSPECS grade of at least 4, and a duration under 3 months were present in ophthalmopathy patients. Patients with uncontrolled infections, other autoimmune diseases, pregnancy or lactation were excluded. Diagnoses relied on clinical symptoms, serum thyroxine and TRAb, thyroid ultrasound and orbital computed tomography. PBMCs were isolated from more than 9 ml of fresh peripheral blood by Ficoll-Paque density gradient centrifugation. Total RNA was extracted using Trizol reagent, and RNA quality was assessed on an Agilent 2100 Bioanalyzer.

The sample comprised blood. The TCR comes from a woman aged 40 to 55 with Graves' ophthalmopathy. The receptor chain draws on TRBV24-1 and TRBJ2-1, and 8 junctional nucleotides match TRBD2. CDR3 reads: CATSDLAGAVDEQFF. The sequenced DNA: TGTGCCACCAGTGATTTAGCGGGAGCGGTGGATGAGCAGTTCTTC.